This T cell receptor beta chain originates from a study of T-cell reconstitution after alpha-beta-depleted transplantation in children. Preparing the TCRbeta library involved the use of unique molecular identifiers. TCRdb independently ran MiXCR on the PCR reads; one entry per CDR3 protein. The table has about 600,000 distinct CDR3 sequences, roughly a tenth seen once. This clonotype was seen more than once but under ten times. V lost 2 bases and J lost 5; bases outside the gene matches: 7. The CDR3 covers 15 residues. Germline V gene lookup returns CDR1 SGHRS and CDR2 YFSETQ. The chain combines TRBV5-1 with TRBJ2-3, with 8 positions matching TRBD2. The origin of this receptor is a human donor who donated a stem cell graft to a child with acute myeloid leukemia. The sequencing used PBMCs from the stem cell graft donor, collected from the stem cell graft. The CDR3 region has the DNA TGCGCCAGCAGCTTCCTAAGCGGGAGTTTAGATACGCAGTATTTT. Its translation: CASSFLSGSLDTQYF.